These 21 T cell receptor beta chains were all obtained from the same sample, sequenced in a study of blood T cell repertoires in COVID-19. This table comes from immunoSEQ multiplex PCR, and its TCRdb copy is limited to in-frame clones, with some not included. The sample consists of around 280,000 clones, approximately 86% of them appearing once. Sequenced input: peripheral blood. Source of these receptors: a woman in her thirties who had recovered from COVID-19.

As DNA, the CDR3 is TGTGCCAGCAGCCAAGATGTGCCTTGCAGGGAAAGGGGCACTGAAGCTTTCTTT. This encodes CASSQDVPCRERGTEAFF. The genes are TRBV3-1 (or the pseudogene TRBV3-2) and TRBJ1-1, with D possibly matching TRBD1 (5 bases). Trimming pared 0 bases from V and 4 bases from J, leaving 21 bases between. The CDR3 covers 18 residues. The V gene's germline CDR1 is LGHDT and CDR2 YNNKEL (reference sequence).

This chain connects TRBV4-3 to TRBJ1-1; TRBD1 might be the D (5 bases). Looked up from germline, CDR1 is LGHNA and CDR2 is YSLEER. This CDR3 has 12 amino acids. Trimming stripped 3 bases from V and 6 bases from J, with 8 bases between. CDR3 DNA sequence: TGCGCCAGCAGCCACCGGGGGGCTGAAGCTTTCTTT. It yields the protein CASSHRGAEAFF.

The chain carries TRBV24-1 and TRBJ2-1; D may be TRBD2 (7 bases). This CDR3 spans 14 amino acids. The V gene's germline CDR1 is KGHDR and CDR2 SFDVKD. V dropped 9 bases and J dropped 3 bases, with 14 bases sitting between them. CDR3 sequence: CATAGGPFYNEQFF. The DNA of the CDR3 is TGTGCCACCGCCGGGGGGCCTTTCTACAATGAGCAGTTCTTC.

This clone was seen a handful of times. The chain carries TRBV5-1 and TRBJ2-7; a weak D match, TRBD2 (6 bases). The CDR3 loop spans 14 amino acids. Germline V gives CDR1 SGHRS, CDR2 YFSETQ. The germline V and J ends were trimmed by 4 bases and 3 bases, with 14 bases remaining between them. CDR3 DNA sequence: TGCGCCAGCAGCCAATCTTTCGGGAGCTACGAGCAGTACTTC. Translated, it gives CASSQSFGSYEQYF.

The chain has TRBV5-8 and TRBJ2-2, with 8 bases identical to TRBD1. CDR3 length equals 15 residues. With 0 bases clipped from V and 3 bases from J, the junction kept 1 base outside the gene matches. Germline assignment: CDR1 SGHTS and CDR2 YDEGEE. This chain's CDR3 is CASSLGQGYTGELFF. CDR3 DNA: TGTGCCAGCAGCTTGGGACAGGGGTACACCGGGGAGCTGTTTTTT.

CDR3 nucleotides: TGTGCCAGCAGCCCTGACGGACTAGGCACAGATACGCAGTATTTT. It yields the protein CASSPDGLGTDTQYF. The chain links TRBV7-9 to TRBJ2-3, with 7 bases aligning to TRBD2. V dropped 5 bases and J dropped 1; count of bases not matched to a gene: 6. Germline CDR1 and CDR2: SEHNR and FQNEAQ (reference sequence). The CDR3 totals 15 residues.

This chain connects TRBV7-9 to TRBJ2-7; 9 bases match TRBD1. The CDR3 is 14 amino acids. Germline CDR1 SEHNR, CDR2 FQNEAQ (reference sequence). V dropped 5 bases and J dropped 7; count of bases not matched to a gene: 9. CDR3 sequence reads: CASSLGQGGGEQYF. The CDR3 region has the DNA TGTGCCAGCAGCCTGGGACAGGGCGGGGGAGAGCAGTACTTC. Drawing the rest from reference TRBV7-9 and TRBJ2-7, the complete variable domain is DTGVSQNPRHKITKRGQNVTFRCDPISEHNRLYWYRQTLGQGPEFLTYFQNEAQLEKSRLLSDRFSAERPKGSFSTLEIQRTEQGDSAMYLCASSLGQGGGEQYFGPGTRLTVT.

V gene TRBV4-1 combines with J gene TRBJ2-3; TRBD2 agrees at 9 bases. Germline V gives CDR1 MGHRA, CDR2 YSYEKL. Germline trimming cut 4 bases from V and 3 bases from J; bases unmatched to any gene: 8. The CDR3 consists of 16 residues. This CDR3 is CASSRGAREGTDTQYF. The CDR3 DNA follows: TGCGCCAGCAGCCGGGGGGCGCGGGAGGGAACAGATACGCAGTATTTT.

CDR3 nucleotides: TGTGCCAGCAGTATGGGACTAGCGGGCTACGAGCAGTACTTC. Translating it yields CASSMGLAGYEQYF. The chain carries TRBV6-5 and TRBJ2-7; 12 bases map to TRBD2. The V segment lost 5 bases and the J segment 3 bases; nucleotides outside the gene matches: 2. The CDR3 is made up of 14 amino acids. The germline V gene has CDR1 MNHEY and CDR2 SVGAGI.

This rearrangement joins TRBV20-1 to TRBJ1-1, with D perhaps matching TRBD1 (5 bases). The CDR3 is 11 amino acids. Trimming left V 3 bases short and J 10 bases short, with 12 bases between. Germline V CDR1 and CDR2: DFQATT, SNEGSKA (reference sequence). CDR3 region: CSARSGGVAFF. The DNA for the CDR3 is TGCAGTGCTAGGTCTGGGGGGGTAGCTTTCTTT.

The chain recombines TRBV5-4 with TRBJ1-5, with D possibly matching TRBD1 (6 bases). The CDR3 has 14 residues. CDR1 and CDR2 (germline): SGHNT, YYREEE (reference sequence). V was shortened by 4 bases and J by 2 bases, with 10 bases between the two germline ends. CDR3 DNA: TGTGCCAGCAGCCTACAGGGTGGCAATCAGCCCCAGCATTTT. This sequence encodes CASSLQGGNQPQHF.

This chain uses TRBV13 with TRBJ2-3; D is unclear. The germline V gene has CDR1 PRHDT and CDR2 FYEKMQ (reference sequence). V was shortened by 5 bases and J by 2 bases, with 26 bases between the two germline ends. This CDR3 is built from 19 residues. The CDR3 region has the DNA TGTGCCAGCAGCGCGCCTCAGTTTAGACTCGCCCATGTCACAGATACGCAGTATTTT. Residues: CASSAPQFRLAHVTDTQYF.

The chain couples TRBV3-1 (or the pseudogene TRBV3-2) to TRBJ1-5, with D perhaps TRBD1 (5 bases). Trimming removed 4 bases from V and 2 bases from J, with 9 bases in between. Germline values: CDR1 LGHDT, CDR2 YNNKEL (reference sequence). The CDR3 spans 14 residues. CDR3 residues: CASSPEQGNQPQHF. The CDR3 nucleotides are TGTGCCAGCAGCCCCGAACAGGGCAATCAGCCCCAGCATTTT.

The V and J genes are TRBV4-2 and TRBJ2-2; D possibly corresponds to TRBD1 (6 bases). This CDR3 region has 15 residues. Germline CDR1 reads LGHNA; CDR2 reads YNFKEQ. V was pared by 5 bases and J by 2 bases, with 12 bases between. CDR3: CASSGRDKNTGELFF. CDR3 bases: TGTGCCAGCAGCGGCCGGGACAAAAACACCGGGGAGCTGTTTTTT.

The genes are TRBV6-4 and TRBJ1-2; D perhaps matches TRBD1 (5 bases). V was shortened by 7 bases and J by 8 bases, with 20 bases between the two germline ends. The CDR3 consists of 14 residues. Germline V gene sequence: CDR1 MRHNA, CDR2 SNTAGT. The chain's CDR3 is CASTPTPGTGGYTF. The CDR3 region has the DNA TGTGCCAGCACCCCAACCCCCGGGACTGGCGGCTACACCTTC.

The rearrangement joins TRBV4-1 to TRBJ2-5; 8 bases line up with TRBD1. The germline CDR1 and CDR2 sequences are MGHRA and YSYEKL. The V segment lost 6 bases and the J segment 2 bases; nucleotides outside the gene matches: 8. CDR3 size: 15 residues. CDR3 sequence (DNA): TGCGCCAGCAGAATGACAGGGGCGAGTCAAGAGACCCAGTACTTC. Residues: CASRMTGASQETQYF.

The V and J genes are TRBV19 and TRBJ2-5; 8 nucleotides agree with TRBD1. V shed 1 base and J 3 bases; nucleotides not matched to a gene: 4. The CDR3 extends over 15 amino acids. CDR1 LNHDA and CDR2 SQIVND come from the germline V gene (reference sequence). The CDR3 DNA reads as TGTGCCAGTAGTATAGCAGGGGGCGGCGAAGAGACCCAGTACTTC. Protein: CASSIAGGGEETQYF. The complete variable domain, with remaining parts taken from reference TRBV19 and TRBJ2-5, reads DGGITQSPKYLFRKEGQNVTLSCEQNLNHDAMYWYRQDPGQGLRLIYYSQIVNDFQKGDIAEGYSVSREKKESFPLTVTSAQKNPTAFYLCASSIAGGGEETQYFGPGTRLLVL.

For the CDR3, the DNA is TGCGCCAGCAGTTTCCTCCCTGGGGGCGGACAAGAGACCCAGTACTTC. Translating it yields CASSFLPGGGQETQYF. This sequence joins TRBV4-1 and TRBJ2-5; D might be TRBD1 (6 bases). CDR3 length: 16 amino acids. Germline assignment: CDR1 MGHRA and CDR2 YSYEKL. The ends were cut back, 6 bases at V and 2 bases at J, with 19 bases in the middle.

The chain employs TRBV5-8 and TRBJ2-5, with D possibly being TRBD1 (6 bases). CDR1 is SGHTS and CDR2 is YDEGEE in the germline V gene. This CDR3 is 16 amino acids long. Trimming removed 0 bases at V and 5 bases at J, with 17 bases between. The CDR3 sequence: CASSLVRGHLGETQYF. DNA for the CDR3: TGTGCCAGCAGCTTGGTCAGGGGACACCTTGGGGAGACCCAGTACTTC.

Only one count was recorded for this clone. This chain links TRBV5-1 with TRBJ2-7; 13 nucleotides agree with TRBD2. With V trimmed by 4 bases and J by 7 bases, 5 bases remained unmatched. Germline V gene data show CDR1 as SGHRS and CDR2 as YFSETQ. The CDR3 covers 14 residues. For the CDR3, the DNA is TGCGCCAGCAGCCCGACTAGCGGGGGGTGGGAGCAGTACTTC. This gives the protein CASSPTSGGWEQYF.

This clone has more than one count but fewer than ten. The rearrangement links TRBV5-1 to TRBJ1-2, with a tentative D call TRBD1 (5 bases). V dropped 4 bases and J dropped 5 bases, with 18 bases sitting between them. Germline CDR1 reads SGHRS; CDR2 reads YFSETQ. The CDR3 runs to 15 residues. This CDR3 is CASSRGNIIRYGYTF. For the CDR3, the DNA is TGCGCCAGCAGCCGGGGGAACATTATACGTTATGGCTACACCTTC. Together with reference TRBV5-1 and TRBJ1-2, the CDR3 gives the full variable domain: KAGVTQTPRYLIKTRGQQVTLSCSPISGHRSVSWYQQTPGQGLQFLFEYFSETQRNKGNFPGRFSGRQFSNSRSEMNVSTLELGDSALYLCASSRGNIIRYGYTFGSGTRLTVV.